This T cell receptor (beta chain) is from a study of OX40 agonist ivuxolimab in advanced cancers. Any history of autoimmune disease or systemic immunosuppression disqualified patients. Only in-frame clones appear in the TCRdb table, and some are missing; sequencing was by immunoSEQ multiplex PCR. This sample has about 40,000 clones; 70% to 90% occur once, and the top ten carry around a quarter. To note about this clone: No antigen is known for it.

The length of the CDR3 is 13 residues. Trimming removed 8 bases at V and 2 bases at J, with 13 bases between. The germline V gene encodes CDR1 MNHNS and CDR2 SASEGT. General observations from the study: Partial responders at 0.1-3.0 mg/kg had among the lowest clonal expansion.

The sample in question was CD4+ or CD8+ T cells sorted from blood, obtained in a trial of the OX40 agonist ivuxolimab. The receptor was isolated from an adult with an advanced solid tumor such as melanoma, head and neck, liver or kidney cancer. This rearrangement joins TRBV6-1 to TRBJ2-7; TRBD2 might be the D (5 bases). In nucleotides, the CDR3 is TGTGCCAGCGTTAGGGAGATCGCCTACGAGCAGTACTTC. Translated: CASVREIAYEQYF.